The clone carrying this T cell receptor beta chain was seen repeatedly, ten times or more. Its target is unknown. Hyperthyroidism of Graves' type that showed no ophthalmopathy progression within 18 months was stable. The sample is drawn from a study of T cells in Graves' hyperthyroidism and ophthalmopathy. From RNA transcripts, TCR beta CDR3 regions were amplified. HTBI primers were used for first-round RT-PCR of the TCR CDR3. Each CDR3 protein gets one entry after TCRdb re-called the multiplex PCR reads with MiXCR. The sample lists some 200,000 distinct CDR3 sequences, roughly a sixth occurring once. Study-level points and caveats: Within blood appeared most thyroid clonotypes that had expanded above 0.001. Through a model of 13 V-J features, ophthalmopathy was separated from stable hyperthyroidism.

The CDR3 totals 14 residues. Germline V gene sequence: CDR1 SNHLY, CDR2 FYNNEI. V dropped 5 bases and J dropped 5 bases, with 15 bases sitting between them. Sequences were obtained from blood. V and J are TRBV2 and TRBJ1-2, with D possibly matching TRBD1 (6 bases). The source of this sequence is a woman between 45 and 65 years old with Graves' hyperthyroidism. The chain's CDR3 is CASSKTGMGYGYTF. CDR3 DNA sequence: TGTGCCAGCAGTAAAACAGGGATGGGGTATGGCTACACCTTC. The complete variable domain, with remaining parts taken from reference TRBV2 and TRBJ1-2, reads EPEVTQTPSHQVTQMGQEVILRCVPISNHLYFYWYRQILGQKVEFLVSFYNNEISEKSEIFDDQFSVERPDGSNFTLKIRSTKLEDSAMYFCASSKTGMGYGYTFGSGTRLTVV.